These 17 T cell receptor beta chains share one sample of origin, sequenced in a study of blood T cell repertoires in COVID-19. Generated by immunoSEQ multiplex PCR, the TCRdb table keeps only in-frame clones and is missing some. This repertoire shows approximately 53,000 clones, around 81% found once; its top ten account for about a fifth. Sequenced: peripheral blood. These receptors originate from a woman older than 75 with COVID-19, enrolled during active disease.

The chain uses TRBV29-1 and TRBJ2-7, with TRBD1 matching 9 bases. J gave up 2 bases and V 7 bases, and 9 bases lay outside the gene matches. This CDR3 region has 14 residues. From germline, CDR1 is SQVTM and CDR2 ANQGSEA. This CDR3 reads CSGTTGGNAYEQYF. CDR3 DNA sequence: TGCAGCGGTACTACAGGGGGCAACGCCTACGAGCAGTACTTC.

The chain recombines TRBV29-1 with TRBJ2-3, with 8 bases that match TRBD2. The CDR3 consists of 19 residues. Germline CDR1 reads SQVTM; CDR2 reads ANQGSEA. The J segment lost 6 bases and the V segment lost 4 bases, leaving 24 bases of the junction unmatched. The CDR3 sequence: CSVVFAGAQTGGPRDTQYF. Written as DNA, the CDR3 is TGCAGCGTTGTTTTTGCCGGAGCCCAAACGGGAGGGCCCCGGGATACGCAGTATTTT.

This rearrangement joins TRBV18 to TRBJ1-6; the D gene is possibly TRBD1 (5 bases). The germline CDR1 and CDR2 sequences are KGHSH and LQKENI. This CDR3 comprises 14 residues. Trimming shortened V by 4 bases and J by 10 bases, and 14 bases separated the two germline ends. CDR3 nucleotide sequence: TGTGCCAGCTCACTACAGGATTCCGGGTCACCCCTCCACTTT. Its protein product is CASSLQDSGSPLHF.

This sequence joins TRBV4-1 and TRBJ2-1; 7 bases agree with TRBD2. There are 16 residues in the CDR3. Germline CDR1 MGHRA, CDR2 YSYEKL. The V segment lost 1 base and the J segment 2 bases; nucleotides outside the gene matches: 5. CDR3 sequence (DNA): TGCGCCAGCAGCCAAGCTTGGACTAGTGCCTACAATGAGCAGTTCTTC. It encodes CASSQAWTSAYNEQFF.

The rearrangement uses TRBV7-9 and TRBJ2-7; D is ambiguous. Germline V gene sequence: CDR1 SEHNR, CDR2 FQNEAQ (reference sequence). CDR3 size: 15 residues. V shed 6 bases and J shed 1 base, with 16 bases lying between them. The DNA for the CDR3 is TGTGCCAGCAGGACACAGAGTGGGCCGTCCTACGAGCAGTACTTC. Its translation: CASRTQSGPSYEQYF.

This chain links TRBV11-1 with TRBJ2-7; no firm D call. V lost 5 bases and J lost 3, with 5 bases in between. Per germline, CDR1 SGHAT and CDR2 FQDESV (reference sequence). This CDR3 comprises 11 residues. In nucleotides, the CDR3 is TGTGCCAGCAGCGACATCTACGAGCAGTACTTC. Residues: CASSDIYEQYF.

The chain recombines TRBV11-3 with TRBJ2-5, with a tentative D call TRBD1 (5 bases). Looked up from germline, CDR1 is SGHNT and CDR2 is YENEEA. The CDR3 runs to 19 residues. V lost 5 bases to trimming and J lost 5 bases, with 30 bases between them. This CDR3 is CASSRTTSRSGAPGETQYF. DNA for the CDR3: TGTGCCAGCAGCCGCACCACCAGCCGGAGTGGGGCCCCTGGGGAGACCCAGTACTTC.

The chain uses TRBV3-1 (or the pseudogene TRBV3-2) and TRBJ1-1; no clear D gene. Trimming stripped 4 bases from V and 6 bases from J, with 9 bases between. Germline V gene lookup returns CDR1 LGHDT and CDR2 YNNKEL (reference sequence). There are 12 residues in the CDR3. The CDR3 DNA follows: TGTGCCAGCAGCCGGGGAGACGCTGAAGCTTTCTTT. This encodes CASSRGDAEAFF.

The chain joins TRBV27 to TRBJ2-7, with a tentative D call TRBD2 (5 bases). Trimming shortened V by 3 bases and J by 0 bases, and 12 bases separated the two germline ends. CDR3 size: 15 residues. Germline-derived CDR1 and CDR2 are MNHEY and SMNVEV (reference sequence). The CDR3 region is CASSFVSGISYEQYF. CDR3 nucleotides: TGTGCCAGCAGTTTTGTTTCCGGGATCTCCTACGAGCAGTACTTC.

This chain connects TRBV28 to TRBJ1-2; 7 nucleotides align to TRBD1. V lost 7 bases, J lost 10 bases, and 6 bases stayed unmatched. CDR1 MDHEN and CDR2 SYDVKM come from the germline V gene. The CDR3 is made up of 11 amino acids. This chain's CDR3 is CASMTGSAYTF. The CDR3, as DNA: TGTGCCAGCATGACAGGGTCTGCCTACACCTTC.

This clone came up a few times. The chain couples TRBV29-1 to TRBJ2-7, with TRBD2 matching over 11 bases. Germline CDR1 reads SQVTM; CDR2 reads ANQGSEA. Losses at the gene ends were 5 bases for V and 0 bases for J; bases not matched to a gene: 3. The CDR3 totals 14 residues. The CDR3 spells CSVRLAGFSYEQYF. CDR3 DNA sequence: TGCAGCGTTAGACTAGCGGGGTTCTCCTACGAGCAGTACTTC.

V is TRBV7-3 and J is TRBJ2-1; 7 nucleotides line up with TRBD2. CDR1 and CDR2 from the germline V gene are SGHTA and FQGTGA. The V gene end was trimmed by 5 bases and the J gene end by 9 bases; junction bases not matched to a gene: 10. This CDR3 has 14 residues. In nucleotides, the CDR3 is TGTGCCAGCAGCCTGGCGCTAGCGGAGTCTGAGCAGTTCTTC. Amino acids: CASSLALAESEQFF.

The V call is TRBV25-1, the J call TRBJ1-3; D gene unclear. Trimming left V 3 bases short and J 3 bases short, with 15 bases between. CDR1 MGHDK and CDR2 SYGVNS come from the germline V gene. This CDR3 has 16 residues. CDR3 protein: CASSDFASSGGNTIYF. The CDR3 DNA sequence: TGTGCCAGCAGTGATTTCGCCTCCTCAGGTGGAAACACCATATATTTT.

The chain combines TRBV4-2 with TRBJ1-1; D possibly corresponds to TRBD1 (6 bases). Germline V gene data show CDR1 as LGHNA and CDR2 as YNFKEQ. The CDR3 length is 15 residues. The V and J ends lost 2 bases and 1 base respectively, with 11 bases between them. This chain's CDR3 is CASSQQGMGNTEAFF. As DNA, the CDR3 is TGTGCCAGCAGCCAACAGGGGATGGGGAACACTGAAGCTTTCTTT.

This rearrangement joins TRBV19 to TRBJ1-5, with a weak D call TRBD1 (6 bases). The CDR3 contains 15 residues. Between the trimmed V and J ends, which lost 4 bases and 7 bases, there was a span of 17 bases. Germline lookup yields CDR1 LNHDA and CDR2 SQIVND (reference sequence). CDR3 loop: CASSTDSGSGQPQHF. CDR3 DNA: TGTGCCAGTAGTACGGACAGCGGTTCGGGACAGCCCCAGCATTTT. The variable domain in full, completed from reference TRBV19 and TRBJ1-5, reads DGGITQSPKYLFRKEGQNVTLSCEQNLNHDAMYWYRQDPGQGLRLIYYSQIVNDFQKGDIAEGYSVSREKKESFPLTVTSAQKNPTAFYLCASSTDSGSGQPQHFGDGTRLSIL.

V is TRBV19 and J is TRBJ2-5; 7 positions match TRBD2. V shed 3 bases and J 5 bases; nucleotides not matched to a gene: 12. CDR1 and CDR2 from the germline V gene are LNHDA and SQIVND (reference sequence). The CDR3 sequence is 16 residues long. The CDR3 sequence is CASSIRGRARPETQYF. In DNA form, the CDR3 reads TGTGCCAGTAGTATTAGAGGGAGGGCGCGTCCGGAGACCCAGTACTTC. The entire variable domain, with the rest obtained from reference TRBV19 and TRBJ2-5, is as follows: DGGITQSPKYLFRKEGQNVTLSCEQNLNHDAMYWYRQDPGQGLRLIYYSQIVNDFQKGDIAEGYSVSREKKESFPLTVTSAQKNPTAFYLCASSIRGRARPETQYFGPGTRLLVL.

The CDR3 reads CASSSDRGRRNEQFF. In nucleotides, the CDR3 is TGTGCCAGCAGCTCCGACAGGGGGCGTAGGAATGAGCAGTTCTTC. J is TRBJ2-1 and V is TRBV7-9; 10 bases map to TRBD1. Germline loops: CDR1 SEHNR, CDR2 FQNEAQ (reference sequence). Trimming took 4 bases from V and 7 from J; bases not matched to a gene: 7. The CDR3 runs 15 residues.